This is a list of T cell receptor beta chains from one sample in a study of blood T cell repertoires in COVID-19. Clones were read by immunoSEQ multiplex PCR, and TCRdb kept only the in-frame ones, dropping some. The table includes tens of thousands of clones, 80% to 90% detected once. The source material was peripheral blood. These receptor sequences come from a man aged 55 to 69 with acute or convalescent COVID-19. The CDR3 runs from the conserved cysteine through the conserved F or W. D genes are given only for firm matches. Expanded clones are given a class, and other clones once, few, many or no size at all.

>-|TRBV5-1|-|TRBJ1-3
TGCGCCAGCAGCTTGGATGGGCTGGGAAACACCATATATTTT
CASSLDGLGNTIYF
>few|TRBV6-5|-|TRBJ1-2
TGTGCCAGCAGTTACTCTACGGGTGGCTATGGCTACACCTTC
CASSYSTGGYGYTF
>-|TRBV18|-|TRBJ1-5
TGTGCCAGCTCACTCGGGGAATCCAATCAGCCCCAGCATTTT
CASSLGESNQPQHF
>once|TRBV30|-|TRBJ1-2
TGTGCCTGGAGGTCGTCGACAGTCTATGGCTACACCTTC
CAWRSSTVYGYTF
>-|TRBV5-1|-|TRBJ1-4
TGCGCCAGCAGCTTGAGGGGCGCCCCAACTAATGAAAAACTGTTTTTT
CASSLRGAPTNEKLFF
>-|TRBV2|TRBD1|TRBJ1-2
TGTGCCAGCAGTGGCCGGGACAGGGAATCGGCTAACTATGGCTACACCTTC
CASSGRDRESANYGYTF
>-|TRBV4-1|-|TRBJ1-1
TGCGCCAGCAGCTACAGCCCCTTGAACACTGAAGCTTTCTTT
CASSYSPLNTEAFF
>-|TRBV6-5|TRBD1|TRBJ1-5
TGTGCCAGCAGGCCGGGACAGTCGGTTAATCAGCCCCAGCATTTT
CASRPGQSVNQPQHF
>-|TRBV5-1|TRBD1|TRBJ1-1
TGCGCCAGCAGCTTTAAACTGGACAGGGTAACTGAAGCTTTCTTT
CASSFKLDRVTEAFF
>-|TRBV27|-|TRBJ1-5
TGTGCCAGCAGTTTTCAGGGAAGCAATCAGCCCCAGCATTTT
CASSFQGSNQPQHF
>few|TRBV2|-|TRBJ1-5
TGTGCCAGCAGTCGTGACAGAAATCAGCCCCAGCATTTT
CASSRDRNQPQHF
>once|TRBV7-3|-|TRBJ2-2
TGTGCCAGCAGCCGGGACTCGGCGAACACCGGGGAGCTGTTTTTT
CASSRDSANTGELFF
>-|TRBV30|TRBD1|TRBJ1-2
TGTGCCTGGAGGGTTACCGGGACAGTAGCTGGCTACACCTTC
CAWRVTGTVAGYTF
>-|TRBV3-1/TRBV3-2|TRBD2|TRBJ2-3
TGTGCCAGCTGTGGGGGGGGACCCTTGCAGTATTTT
CASCGGGPLQYF
>few|TRBV30|-|TRBJ1-2
TGTGCCTGGAGTGTACACCGCAGACAATCCTACACCTTC
CAWSVHRRQSYTF
>-|TRBV5-5|TRBD1|TRBJ2-7
TGTGCCAGCAGTTGGGGGACAGGGCCGTACGAGCAGTACTTC
CASSWGTGPYEQYF
>-|TRBV30|TRBD1|TRBJ1-2
TGTGCCTGGGACGCCGGGACAGGGGATGGCTACACCTTC
CAWDAGTGDGYTF
>-|TRBV13|-|TRBJ1-1
TGTGCCAGCAGCCGAGAGTGGAGCACTGAAGCTTTCTTT
CASSREWSTEAFF
>-|TRBV5-5|TRBD2|TRBJ2-3
TGTGCCAGCAGCTTCTCCGGGGGGGGCACAGATACGCAGTATTTT
CASSFSGGGTDTQYF
>-|TRBV5-1|TRBD2|TRBJ2-7
TGCGCCAGCAGCTTGGGTGGACTAGCGGGGGCCTCCTACGAGCAGTACTTC
CASSLGGLAGASYEQYF
>-|TRBV7-8|-|TRBJ2-1
TGTGCCAGCAGCTTAGCCGGCACATTGTGGAGCAATGAGCAGTTCTTC
CASSLAGTLWSNEQFF
>-|TRBV5-8|-|TRBJ1-1
TGTGCCAGCAGCCCCCGGAGGTTTCTAGCTTTCTTT
CASSPRRFLAFF
>once|TRBV2|-|TRBJ2-1
TGTGCCAGCAGTGTAGGGGGACGGGAGCAGTTCTTC
CASSVGGREQFF
>-|TRBV3-1/TRBV3-2|TRBD1|TRBJ2-7
TGTGCCAGCAGCCATCGGACAGGGGTTGGCGAGCAGTACTTC
CASSHRTGVGEQYF
>few|TRBV10-3|TRBD2|TRBJ2-1
TGTGCCATCAGTGCGGGGACTAGCGGGAGAGCTTCCTACAATGAGCAGTTCTTC
CAISAGTSGRASYNEQFF
>-|TRBV5-4|-|TRBJ2-7
TGTGCCAGCAGCTTGGCTCCAGGCAGCTACGAGCAGTACTTC
CASSLAPGSYEQYF
>once|TRBV5-3|-|TRBJ1-4
TGTGCCAGAAGCTTGCCGGACAGATTTTTGAAACTGTTTTTT
CARSLPDRFLKLFF
>once|TRBV4-3|-|TRBJ1-2
TGCGCCAGCAGCCAAGAACTCAGGCAAGGCTATGGCTACACCTTC
CASSQELRQGYGYTF
>-|TRBV9|-|TRBJ2-2
TGTGCCAGCAGATCGGGAGTCGGTACCGGGGAGCTGTTTTTT
CASRSGVGTGELFF
>few|TRBV6-2/TRBV6-3|TRBD2|TRBJ2-1
TGTGCCAGCAGTTACTTCGGGGGGGCACACAATGAGCAGTTCTTC
CASSYFGGAHNEQFF
>-|TRBV9|TRBD1|TRBJ1-1
TGTGCCAGCAGCCAAGGACAGGGGGTTTTCACTGAAGCTTTCTTT
CASSQGQGVFTEAFF
>-|TRBV7-2|-|TRBJ2-7
TGTGCCAGCAGCTTAGTAAATTACGAGCAGTACTTC
CASSLVNYEQYF
>-|TRBV28|-|TRBJ2-4
TGTGCCAGCAGTGAACAGGGGGAGGGCAAAAACATTCAGTACTTC
CASSEQGEGKNIQYF
>-|TRBV28|-|TRBJ1-1
TGTGCCAGCAGTGCAGGGGACACTGAAGCTTTCTTT
CASSAGDTEAFF
>-|TRBV6-2/TRBV6-3|-|TRBJ2-7
TGTGCCAGCAGTTACGGTGGCAGGGGCTACGAGCAGTACTTC
CASSYGGRGYEQYF
>-|TRBV19|-|TRBJ1-5
TGTGCCAGTAAAAGGCGGGAGAATCAGCCCCAGCATTTT
CASKRRENQPQHF
>-|TRBV11-2|TRBD2|TRBJ2-5
TGTGCCAGCAGCTTAGGGAACGGGAGGAAAGAGACCCAGTACTTC
CASSLGNGRKETQYF
>-|TRBV29-1|-|TRBJ2-7
TGCAGCGTTGAAGATGGTTCCAGCGAGCAGTACTTC
CSVEDGSSEQYF
>few|TRBV9|-|TRBJ2-2
TGTGCCAGCAGCGGAGGGCGACGGCGAAACACCGGGGAGCTGTTTTTT
CASSGGRRRNTGELFF
>-|TRBV5-1|-|TRBJ1-5
TGCGCCAGCAGCCTGGGAACGCAGGGAAATCAGCCCCAGCATTTT
CASSLGTQGNQPQHF
>-|TRBV9|TRBD2|TRBJ2-5
TGTGCCAGCAGCGCCGGACTAGCGGGAGTAGGGTGGACGGAGACCCAGTACTTC
CASSAGLAGVGWTETQYF
>-|TRBV6-2/TRBV6-3|TRBD1|TRBJ1-1
TGTGCCAGCAGTTACCATGACAGGGGGAACACTGAAGCTTTCTTT
CASSYHDRGNTEAFF
>-|TRBV3-1/TRBV3-2|TRBD1|TRBJ1-2
TGTGCCAGCAGCCAAGTGTCGGGACAGGGGGCTTCCGGCTACACCTTC
CASSQVSGQGASGYTF
>-|TRBV5-6|-|TRBJ2-1
TGTGCCAGCAGTATTAATAATAGCCCATACAATGAGCAGTTCTTC
CASSINNSPYNEQFF
>-|TRBV19|TRBD1|TRBJ2-7
TGTGCCAGTAGAGAGACAGGGGGAAAGAACGACGAGCAGTACTTC
CASRETGGKNDEQYF
>-|TRBV5-6|TRBD2|TRBJ2-1
TGTGCCAGCAGCTTAAGCGGGGGCTCCTACAATGAGCAGTTCTTC
CASSLSGGSYNEQFF
>few|TRBV30|TRBD2|TRBJ2-1
TGTGCTTTCGAGCGGGAGGACTACAATGAGCAGTTCTTC
CAFEREDYNEQFF
>once|TRBV4-1|TRBD1|TRBJ1-2
TGCGCCAGCAGCCAATTAAGGGGGCCACAATATGGCTACACCTTC
CASSQLRGPQYGYTF
>-|TRBV30|TRBD1|TRBJ1-1
TGTGCCTGGAGTGTGGACAGGTACACTGAAGCTTTCTTT
CAWSVDRYTEAFF
>-|TRBV6-2/TRBV6-3|TRBD1|TRBJ1-1
TGTGCCAGCAGTTCTGGGACAGGGGTCACTGAAGCTTTCTTT
CASSSGTGVTEAFF
>-|TRBV14|-|TRBJ2-2
TGTGCCAGCAGCCAAATGAGGACCGGGGAGCTGTTTTTT
CASSQMRTGELFF
>-|TRBV9|TRBD2|TRBJ2-1
TGTGCCAGCAGCGTAGACGGGACTAGCGGGAGTTGGGGCAATGAGCAGTTCTTC
CASSVDGTSGSWGNEQFF